This record looks at one T cell receptor beta chain sequence and its context. Its antigen is not known. V lost 3 bases, J lost 7 bases, and 14 bases stayed unmatched. CDR3 length: 16 amino acids. The germline V gene encodes CDR1 MNHEY and CDR2 SMNVEV (reference sequence). The data originate from a study of shared clonotypes between healthy human individuals. At the level of the study: Per donor, CD8 memory used one plate, CD8 naive used two, CD4 memory used three and CD4 naive used three.

Study findings and constraints: Investigators collected only blood, and repertoires in tissues likely differ.

TCRdb's copy holds only in-frame clones and misses some; the assay was immunoSEQ multiplex PCR. The table includes roughly 570,000 clones, 98% detected once. Naive CD8 cells were CD45RO-negative, positively selected for CCR7, excluding terminally differentiated effector memory CD45RA+ cells. The origin of this receptor is a man aged 25-45 years in good health. Sequencing used naive CD8+ T cells sorted from blood. The J gene is TRBJ1-2, the V gene TRBV27; 7 nucleotides match TRBD1. This CDR3 reads CASSFLTGFSLFGYTF. CDR3 sequence (DNA): TGTGCCAGCAGTTTTTTGACAGGGTTCAGTCTCTTTGGCTACACCTTC.